This T cell receptor beta chain comes out of a study of blood T cell repertoires in COVID-19. As regards this clone: A read error may account for a junction end that differs from germline.

Germline CDR1 reads SGHVS; CDR2 reads FQNEAQ. This CDR3 comprises 17 residues. Sequencing used immunoSEQ multiplex PCR; TCRdb keeps in-frame clones, though not all of them. The data show 150,000 to 180,000 clones, about 80% seen once. The TCR sequence derives from a woman aged 55-69 years with acute or convalescent COVID-19. Sequencing input: peripheral blood. The V gene is TRBV7-8, the J gene TRBJ1-3; TRBD1 agrees at 7 bases. CDR3 in DNA: TGTGCCAGCAGCGCCCGGGACAGATTCCTCTCTGGAAGCACCATATATTTT. Amino acids: CASSARDRFLSGSTIYF.